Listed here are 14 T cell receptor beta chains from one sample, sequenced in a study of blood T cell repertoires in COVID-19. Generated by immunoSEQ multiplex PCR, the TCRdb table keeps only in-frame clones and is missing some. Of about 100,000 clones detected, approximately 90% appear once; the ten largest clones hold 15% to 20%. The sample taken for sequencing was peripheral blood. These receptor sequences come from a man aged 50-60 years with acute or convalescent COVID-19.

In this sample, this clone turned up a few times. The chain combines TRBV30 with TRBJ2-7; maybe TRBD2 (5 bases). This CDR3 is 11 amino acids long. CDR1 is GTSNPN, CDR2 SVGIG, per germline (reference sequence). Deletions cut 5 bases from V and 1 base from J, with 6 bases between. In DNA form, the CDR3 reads TGTGCCTGGGGACTTTCCTACGAGCAGTACTTC. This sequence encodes CAWGLSYEQYF.

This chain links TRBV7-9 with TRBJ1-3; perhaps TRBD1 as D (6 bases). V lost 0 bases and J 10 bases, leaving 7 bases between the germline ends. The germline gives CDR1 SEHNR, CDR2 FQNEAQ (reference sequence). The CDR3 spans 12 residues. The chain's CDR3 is CASSLADRTIYF. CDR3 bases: TGTGCCAGCAGCTTAGCGGACAGAACCATATATTTT.

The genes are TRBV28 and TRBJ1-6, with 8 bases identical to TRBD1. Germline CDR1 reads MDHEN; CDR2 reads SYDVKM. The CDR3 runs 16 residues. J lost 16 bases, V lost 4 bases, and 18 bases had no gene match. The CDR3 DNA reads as TGTGCCAGCAGTTCTCGGACAGGGAAACTGGGCTATACGCTCCACTTT. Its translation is CASSSRTGKLGYTLHF.

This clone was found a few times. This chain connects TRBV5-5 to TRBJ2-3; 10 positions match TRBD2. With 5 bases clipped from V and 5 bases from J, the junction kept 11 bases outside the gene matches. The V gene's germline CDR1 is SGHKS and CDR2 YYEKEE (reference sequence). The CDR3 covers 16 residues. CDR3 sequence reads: CASRKLAGRNLDTQYF. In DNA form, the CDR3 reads TGTGCCAGCAGAAAACTAGCGGGGAGGAACTTAGATACGCAGTATTTT.

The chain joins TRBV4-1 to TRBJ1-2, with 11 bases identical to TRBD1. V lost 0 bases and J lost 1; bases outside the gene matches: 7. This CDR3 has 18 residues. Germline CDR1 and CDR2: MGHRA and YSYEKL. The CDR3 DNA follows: TGCGCCAGCAGCCAAGATCTGGGGACAGGGGGTTATAACTATGGCTACACCTTC. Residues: CASSQDLGTGGYNYGYTF.

The CDR3 sequence: CASSAFGEEGGYTF. CDR3 DNA: TGTGCCAGCAGCGCCTTCGGGGAAGAGGGTGGCTACACCTTC. The rearrangement joins TRBV11-2 to TRBJ1-2; no definite D call. Trimming removed 5 bases at V and 7 bases at J, with 17 bases between. CDR3 length equals 14 residues. Germline V gives CDR1 SGHAT, CDR2 FQNNGV.

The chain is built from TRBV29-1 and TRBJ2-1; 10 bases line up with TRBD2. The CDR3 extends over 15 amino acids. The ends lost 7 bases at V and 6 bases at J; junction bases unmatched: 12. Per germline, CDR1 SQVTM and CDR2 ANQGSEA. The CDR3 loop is CSGASGGAWGNEQFF. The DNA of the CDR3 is TGCAGCGGGGCAAGCGGGGGGGCCTGGGGCAATGAGCAGTTCTTC.

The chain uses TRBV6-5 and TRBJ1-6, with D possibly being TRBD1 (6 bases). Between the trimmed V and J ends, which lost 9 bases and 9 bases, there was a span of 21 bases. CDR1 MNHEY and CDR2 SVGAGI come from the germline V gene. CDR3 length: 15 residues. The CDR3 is CASQTGGQRGSPLHF. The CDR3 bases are TGTGCCAGTCAGACAGGTGGGCAAAGGGGTTCACCCCTCCACTTT.

The CDR3 reads CASSAGYNEQFF. In nucleotides, the CDR3 is TGTGCCAGCAGTGCGGGGTACAATGAGCAGTTCTTC. The rearrangement joins TRBV6-2 or TRBV6-3 to TRBJ2-1; D perhaps matches TRBD2 (6 bases). Germline loops: CDR1 MNHEY, CDR2 SVGEGT. The CDR3 sequence is 12 residues long. V lost 5 bases and J lost 4, with 6 bases in between.

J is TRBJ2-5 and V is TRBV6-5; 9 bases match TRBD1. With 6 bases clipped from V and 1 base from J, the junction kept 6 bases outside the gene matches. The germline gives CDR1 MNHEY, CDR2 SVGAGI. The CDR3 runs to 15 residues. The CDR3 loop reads CASRTDRGSQETQYF. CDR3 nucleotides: TGTGCCAGCAGAACGGACAGGGGAAGCCAAGAGACCCAGTACTTC.

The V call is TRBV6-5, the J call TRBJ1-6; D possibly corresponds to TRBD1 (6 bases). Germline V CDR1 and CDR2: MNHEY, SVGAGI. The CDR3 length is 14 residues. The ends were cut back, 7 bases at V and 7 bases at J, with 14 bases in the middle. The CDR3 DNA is TGTGCCAGCACCAGGGGTCAGTGGAATTCACCCCTCCACTTT. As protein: CASTRGQWNSPLHF.

CDR3 sequence (DNA): TGTGCCAGCAGCCCCGGGACAGGGCCTTTCTACGAGCAGTACTTC. This encodes CASSPGTGPFYEQYF. This chain joins TRBV6-2 or TRBV6-3 and TRBJ2-7; 9 positions match TRBD1. V was pared by 6 bases and J by 3 bases, with 9 bases of the junction left unmatched. The CDR3 is 15 residues long. Germline CDR1 is MNHEY and CDR2 is SVGEGT.

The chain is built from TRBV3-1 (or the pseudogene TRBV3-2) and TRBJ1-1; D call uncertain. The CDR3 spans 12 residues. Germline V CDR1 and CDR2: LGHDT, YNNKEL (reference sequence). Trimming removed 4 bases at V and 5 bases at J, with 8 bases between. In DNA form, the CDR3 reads TGTGCCAGCAGCCCCTCGGGGACTGAAGCTTTCTTT. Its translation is CASSPSGTEAFF.

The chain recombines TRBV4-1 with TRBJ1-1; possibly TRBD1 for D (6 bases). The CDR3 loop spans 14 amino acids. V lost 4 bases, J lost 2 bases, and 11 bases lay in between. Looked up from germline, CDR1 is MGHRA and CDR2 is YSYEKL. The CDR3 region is CASSPRTVNTEAFF. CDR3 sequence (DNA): TGCGCCAGCAGCCCCCGGACAGTCAACACTGAAGCTTTCTTT.